The 9 T cell receptor beta chains below were found in one sample sequenced in a study of breast tumors, draining lymph nodes, adjacent tissues. A single record per CDR3 protein comes from TCRdb applying MiXCR to the multiplex PCR reads. The sample has 250,000 or so distinct CDR3 sequences; over 25% are singletons. Breast cancer patients provided tissue from their axillary draining lymph nodes. The sample comprised axillary lymph node tissue. The source is a female donor with breast cancer. Some clones in this sample may be carry-over from other donors' samples.

This sequence joins TRBV10-1 and TRBJ2-7, with D maybe TRBD1 (6 bases). This CDR3 has 13 residues. The V end was cut by 3 bases, the J end by 8 bases, with 14 bases between. Germline-derived CDR1 and CDR2 are WNHNN and SYGVQD (reference sequence). As DNA, the CDR3 is TGCGCCAGCAGTGATGGGGACAAGCCACAGCAGTACTTC. Translating gives CASSDGDKPQQYF.

The chain carries TRBV11-3 and TRBJ2-3; TRBD2 agrees at 8 bases. CDR3 length equals 14 residues. The germline V gene has CDR1 SGHNT and CDR2 YENEEA. V shed 5 bases and J 6 bases; nucleotides not matched to a gene: 7. The CDR3 coding sequence is TGTGCCAGCAGCCATCGGGCGGGAGGTGATACGCAGTATTTT. Its protein product is CASSHRAGGDTQYF.

Turning to this clonotype: A much larger clone differs from this one at a single base, so this may be a read error. J is TRBJ2-7 and V is TRBV20-1, with 9 positions matching TRBD1. The CDR3 runs to 14 residues. V lost 1 base to trimming and J lost 4 bases; unmatched junction nucleotides: 5. The germline gives CDR1 DFQATT, CDR2 SNEGSKA (reference sequence). CDR3 sequence: CSARVGTGYYEQYF. CDR3 sequence (DNA): TGCAGTGCTAGAGTAGGGACAGGGTATTACGAGCAGTACTTC.

This clonotype was recorded many times. V gene TRBV9 combines with J gene TRBJ2-3, with D perhaps TRBD2 (6 bases). V shed 5 bases and J shed 4 bases, with 23 bases lying between them. In germline, CDR1 is SGDLS, CDR2 YYNGEE. The length of the CDR3 is 17 residues. In nucleotides, the CDR3 is TGTGCCAGCAGTAAAGGTGGACGTCGGGGGAGTGCAGATACGCAGTATTTT. Encoded protein: CASSKGGRRGSADTQYF.

This clonotype came up a few times. This chain joins TRBV28 and TRBJ2-7; 15 bases map to TRBD2. V was pared by 6 bases and J by 0 bases, with 6 bases of the junction left unmatched. The CDR3 covers 17 residues. Germline-derived CDR1 and CDR2 are MDHEN and SYDVKM. This CDR3 is CASRPGLAGGSSYEQYF. CDR3 coding DNA: TGTGCCAGCAGACCGGGACTAGCGGGAGGCAGCTCCTACGAGCAGTACTTC.

The chain joins TRBV19 to TRBJ2-7, with 12 bases identical to TRBD1. With 4 bases clipped from V and 7 bases from J, the junction kept 11 bases outside the gene matches. Germline V gene lookup returns CDR1 LNHDA and CDR2 SQIVND (reference sequence). The CDR3 has 16 amino acids. CDR3 DNA sequence: TGTGCCAGTAGTAGGACCGGGACAGGGGGCCAGGGTGAGCAGTACTTC. This translates into CASSRTGTGGQGEQYF.

The sample holds one count of this clonotype. The chain is built from TRBV28 and TRBJ2-1; D uncertain. There are 13 residues in the CDR3. In germline, CDR1 is MDHEN, CDR2 SYDVKM. Trimming stripped 9 bases from V and 5 bases from J, with 14 bases between. CDR3 loop: CASCESGNNEQFF. The CDR3 DNA reads as TGTGCCAGTTGCGAATCGGGTAACAATGAGCAGTTCTTC.

This clonotype occurred many times. This rearrangement joins TRBV7-7 to TRBJ2-5; D is possibly TRBD2 (6 bases). Germline CDR1 and CDR2: SSHAT and FNYEAQ (reference sequence). CDR3 length: 13 amino acids. The CDR3: CAQRYGRAETQYF. CDR3 nucleotides: TGTGCTCAGCGGTACGGGAGAGCAGAGACCCAGTACTTC.

This clonotype occurred many times. This rearrangement joins TRBV10-3 to TRBJ2-5; TRBD1 agrees at 7 bases. CDR1 is ENHRY, CDR2 SYGVKD, per germline. The trim removed 5 bases at V and 5 bases at J, leaving 11 bases unmatched. The CDR3 covers 15 residues. The CDR3 reads CAISSATGRTETQYF. CDR3 coding DNA: TGTGCCATCAGTTCCGCGACAGGGAGAACGGAGACCCAGTACTTC.